This T cell receptor (beta chain) is drawn from a study of T cell changes during pregnancy in multiple sclerosis. The table came from immunoSEQ multiplex PCR; TCRdb's copy has only in-frame clones and leaves some out. This table holds 70,000 to 75,000 clones, about nine tenths found once. Germline lookup yields CDR1 SGHTA and CDR2 FQGNSA. This CDR3 has 15 residues. Trimming removed 2 bases from V and 0 bases from J, with 11 bases in between. The sequences come from peripheral blood, collected in the second trimester of pregnancy. The chain recombines TRBV7-2 with TRBJ2-7; weak D call: TRBD1 (6 bases). The sequence was collected from a female donor with multiple sclerosis, enrolled in a pregnancy study. The CDR3 region is CASSLLTGSSYEQYF. DNA of the CDR3: TGTGCCAGCAGCTTACTTACAGGGAGCTCCTACGAGCAGTACTTC.